Shown below are 27 T cell receptor beta chains from a single sample sequenced in a study of glioma-infiltrating T cells after dendritic cell vaccination. Time point here: after dendritic cell vaccination, including at tumor progression/relapse. Libraries were prepared by immunoSEQ multiplex PCR; TCRdb keeps only in-frame clonotypes and omits some of them. Found here are around 100,000 clones, 75% to 90% of them singletons; the top ten hold 6.8%. The material sequenced was blood, taken after dendritic cell vaccination. Receptors originate from a human donor with glioblastoma.

The V gene is TRBV15, the J gene TRBJ1-4; D possibly corresponds to TRBD1 (5 bases). Germline V gives CDR1 LNHNV, CDR2 YYDKDF (reference sequence). Trimming stripped 8 bases from V and 4 bases from J, with 20 bases between. The CDR3 is 16 residues long. The CDR3 spells CATRTPRAGLNEKLFF. In DNA form, the CDR3 reads TGTGCCACCCGAACGCCCCGGGCAGGGCTTAATGAAAAACTGTTTTTT.

The chain joins TRBV6-1 to TRBJ2-1; 14 nucleotides agree with TRBD2. The CDR3 covers 16 residues. J gave up 4 bases and V 3 bases, and 2 bases lay outside the gene matches. In germline, CDR1 is MNHNS, CDR2 SASEGT. The CDR3: CASSERLAGGYNEQFF. CDR3 bases: TGTGCCAGCAGTGAGAGACTAGCGGGGGGGTACAATGAGCAGTTCTTC.

The V and J genes are TRBV25-1 and TRBJ2-5, with D unresolved. The CDR3 covers 15 residues. V dropped 1 base and J dropped 4 bases, with 13 bases sitting between them. Germline V gene sequence: CDR1 MGHDK, CDR2 SYGVNS. This chain's CDR3 is CASSEFGGAAETQYF. In nucleotides, the CDR3 is TGTGCCAGCAGTGAATTTGGCGGAGCAGCAGAGACCCAGTACTTC. Using reference TRBV25-1 and TRBJ2-5 for the parts outside the CDR3, the full variable domain is EADIYQTPRYLVIGTGKKITLECSQTMGHDKMYWYQQDPGMELHLIHYSYGVNSTEKGDLSSESTVSRIRTEHFPLTLESARPSHTSQYLCASSEFGGAAETQYFGPGTRLLVL.

CDR3 sequence: CSYWTGEGGYTF. CDR3 bases: TGCAGCTATTGGACAGGGGAAGGTGGCTACACCTTC. The gene calls are TRBV29-1 and TRBJ1-2; the match to TRBD1 covers 9 bases. CDR1 and CDR2 from the germline V gene are SQVTM and ANQGSEA. J gave up 7 bases and V 8 bases, and 8 bases lay outside the gene matches. This CDR3 has 12 residues.

This clone was counted a few times. The chain uses TRBV7-9 and TRBJ2-2; 7 nucleotides match TRBD1. J gave up 5 bases and V 4 bases, and 10 bases lay outside the gene matches. CDR1 is SEHNR and CDR2 is FQNEAQ in the germline V gene (reference sequence). The CDR3 consists of 16 residues. CDR3 sequence: CASSSGQVARTGELFF. Here the CDR3 DNA reads TGTGCCAGCAGCTCTGGACAGGTGGCGAGGACCGGGGAGCTGTTTTTT.

This chain links TRBV30 with TRBJ1-1, with D uncertain. CDR3 length equals 12 residues. Deletions cut 5 bases from V and 0 bases from J, with 7 bases between. Germline V lookup: CDR1 GTSNPN, CDR2 SVGIG (reference sequence). For the CDR3, the DNA is TGTGCCTGGCGCAGGTTGAACACTGAAGCTTTCTTT. Its translation: CAWRRLNTEAFF.

The chain has TRBV25-1 and TRBJ1-1; the D is unclear. Germline-derived CDR1 and CDR2 are MGHDK and SYGVNS. Trimming took off 2 bases at V and 3 bases at J, with 10 bases between the two ends. There are 14 residues in the CDR3. The CDR3 protein is CASSEPGFDTEAFF. The CDR3 DNA follows: TGTGCCAGCAGTGAACCAGGATTTGACACTGAAGCTTTCTTT.

Only one count was recorded for this clone. The rearrangement links TRBV19 to TRBJ1-4, with a possible D match to TRBD1 (5 bases). Germline loops: CDR1 LNHDA, CDR2 SQIVND (reference sequence). Trimming stripped 9 bases from V and 6 bases from J, with 17 bases between. The CDR3 length is 14 residues. CDR3 sequence reads: CASQPGGSHEKLFF. The CDR3 DNA is TGTGCCAGCCAACCCGGGGGATCTCATGAAAAACTGTTTTTT.

V and J are TRBV5-1 and TRBJ2-3, with 15 bases that match TRBD2. Per the germline V gene, CDR1 is SGHRS and CDR2 is YFSETQ. V lost 4 bases to trimming and J lost 5 bases; unmatched junction nucleotides: 8. This CDR3 spans 17 amino acids. CDR3 in amino acids: CASSRRTSGGAKDTQYF. The DNA for the CDR3 is TGCGCCAGCAGCAGAAGGACTAGCGGGGGGGCGAAAGATACGCAGTATTTT. The whole variable domain, remainder taken from reference TRBV5-1 and TRBJ2-3, is KAGVTQTPRYLIKTRGQQVTLSCSPISGHRSVSWYQQTPGQGLQFLFEYFSETQRNKGNFPGRFSGRQFSNSRSEMNVSTLELGDSALYLCASSRRTSGGAKDTQYFGPGTRLTVL.

V usage is TRBV7-3 and J usage is TRBJ2-1, with D perhaps TRBD1 (5 bases). The length of the CDR3 is 15 residues. V was shortened by 5 bases and J by 0 bases, with 11 bases between the two germline ends. Germline CDR1 is SGHTA and CDR2 is FQGTGA. The CDR3 reads CASSQQASSYNEQFF. CDR3 sequence (DNA): TGTGCCAGCAGCCAACAGGCGAGCTCCTACAATGAGCAGTTCTTC.

This sequence joins TRBV2 and TRBJ1-1; D ambiguous. V was trimmed by 4 bases and J by 3 bases, leaving 12 bases between them. The CDR3 spans 14 residues. Germline values: CDR1 SNHLY, CDR2 FYNNEI. In nucleotides, the CDR3 is TGTGCCAGCAGTGTTGAGGGCATGGACACTGAAGCTTTCTTT. Protein: CASSVEGMDTEAFF.

The J gene is TRBJ2-1, the V gene TRBV27; 7 bases agree with TRBD2. J was trimmed by 7 bases and V by 1 base; bases with no gene match: 4. The CDR3 length is 14 residues. The germline CDR1 and CDR2 sequences are MNHEY and SMNVEV (reference sequence). The CDR3 nucleotides are TGTGCCAGCAGTTTATGGGGACTACCAAATGAGCAGTTCTTC. Encoded protein: CASSLWGLPNEQFF.

This chain joins TRBV6-1 and TRBJ2-1, with TRBD2 as a possible D gene (6 bases). Germline V CDR1 and CDR2: MNHNS, SASEGT. This CDR3 region has 16 residues. Trimming cost V 1 base and J 6 bases, with 16 bases left between them. DNA of the CDR3: TGTGCCAGCAGTGAAGATGCCGCAGGGAGGCTCAATGAGCAGTTCTTC. It is translated as CASSEDAAGRLNEQFF.

This chain links TRBV7-8 with TRBJ1-2, with TRBD1 identical over 7 bases. J lost 2 bases, V lost 2 bases, and 14 bases had no gene match. This CDR3 region has 18 residues. Germline V gene data show CDR1 as SGHVS and CDR2 as FQNEAQ. CDR3 nucleotides: TGTGCCAGCAGCTTACCACTTACCACGGGGGACAGAAACTATGGCTACACCTTC. It codes for CASSLPLTTGDRNYGYTF. Full variable domain (missing parts from reference TRBV7-8 and TRBJ1-2): GAGVSQSPRYKVAKRGQDVALRCDPISGHVSLFWYQQALGQGPEFLTYFQNEAQLDKSGLPSDRFFAERPEGSVSTLKIQRTQQEDSAVYLCASSLPLTTGDRNYGYTFGSGTRLTVV.

The chain joins TRBV27 to TRBJ1-6; 10 bases are shared with TRBD1. V dropped 0 bases and J dropped 10; count of bases not matched to a gene: 6. This CDR3 spans 16 amino acids. In germline, CDR1 is MNHEY, CDR2 SMNVEV (reference sequence). The CDR3: CASSLSGTGVGSPLHF. Written as DNA, the CDR3 is TGTGCCAGCAGTTTATCGGGGACAGGGGTAGGCTCACCCCTCCACTTT.

This sequence joins TRBV19 and TRBJ2-4, with D possibly matching TRBD1 (6 bases). Trimming shortened V by 4 bases and J by 6 bases, and 13 bases separated the two germline ends. Germline V gives CDR1 LNHDA, CDR2 SQIVND (reference sequence). CDR3 length: 14 amino acids. CDR3 sequence (DNA): TGTGCCAGTAGTAGCAGGGGCGGTGGAAACATTCAGTACTTC. It is translated as CASSSRGGGNIQYF.

This clone was observed once. This chain uses TRBV7-3 with TRBJ2-3; perhaps TRBD2 as D (7 bases). This CDR3 comprises 14 residues. In germline, CDR1 is SGHTA, CDR2 FQGTGA. V was cut by 2 bases and J by 6 bases, with 12 bases left in between. The CDR3 region has the DNA TGTGCCAGCAGCTTAGAGGGAGGGGGGGATACGCAGTATTTT. This gives the protein CASSLEGGGDTQYF.

This rearrangement joins TRBV2 to TRBJ1-2, with D possibly matching TRBD1 (5 bases). Trimming took off 1 base at V and 0 bases at J, with 21 bases between the two ends. CDR3 length: 19 amino acids. Per germline, CDR1 SNHLY and CDR2 FYNNEI. The CDR3 coding sequence is TGTGCCAGCAGTGAAGGGGTTAGGGGCAGGCAATCAGCTAACTATGGCTACACCTTC. Encoded protein: CASSEGVRGRQSANYGYTF. Using reference TRBV2 and TRBJ1-2 for the parts outside the CDR3, the full variable domain is EPEVTQTPSHQVTQMGQEVILRCVPISNHLYFYWYRQILGQKVEFLVSFYNNEISEKSEIFDDQFSVERPDGSNFTLKIRSTKLEDSAMYFCASSEGVRGRQSANYGYTFGSGTRLTVV.

The table lists this clone with a count of one. J is TRBJ2-5 and V is TRBV5-1; D gene ambiguous. The CDR3 loop spans 13 amino acids. V was trimmed by 0 bases and J by 4 bases, leaving 7 bases between them. Germline V CDR1 and CDR2: SGHRS, YFSETQ. The CDR3 nucleotides read TGCGCCAGCAGCTTGGGCGATCGAGAGACCCAGTACTTC. As protein: CASSLGDRETQYF. The full variable domain, in which reference TRBV5-1 and TRBJ2-5 provide the parts outside the CDR3, is KAGVTQTPRYLIKTRGQQVTLSCSPISGHRSVSWYQQTPGQGLQFLFEYFSETQRNKGNFPGRFSGRQFSNSRSEMNVSTLELGDSALYLCASSLGDRETQYFGPGTRLLVL.

J is TRBJ2-7 and V is TRBV6-1, with 11 bases lining up with TRBD2. The V gene's germline CDR1 is MNHNS and CDR2 SASEGT. Germline trimming cut 4 bases from V and 0 bases from J; bases unmatched to any gene: 8. This CDR3 has 17 amino acids. Here the CDR3 DNA reads TGTGCCAGCAGTGTAACTAGCGGGGGCGAAAGCTCCTACGAGCAGTACTTC. Amino acids: CASSVTSGGESSYEQYF.

This rearrangement joins TRBV7-6 to TRBJ2-6, with a tentative D call TRBD1 (5 bases). Trimming left V 3 bases short and J 0 bases short, with 9 bases between. Per germline, CDR1 SGHVS and CDR2 FNYEAQ. The CDR3 is 16 residues long. CDR3 sequence reads: CASSFGASSGANVLTF. As DNA, the CDR3 is TGTGCCAGCAGCTTTGGGGCGAGCTCTGGGGCCAACGTCCTGACTTTC.

This clone was seen just once. The genes are TRBV18 and TRBJ2-7, with D maybe TRBD1 (5 bases). The CDR3 has 14 amino acids. Trimming took 3 bases from V and 1 from J, leaving 10 bases between them. CDR1 KGHSH and CDR2 LQKENI come from the germline V gene. The CDR3 is CASSPANRSYEQYF. CDR3 DNA: TGTGCCAGCTCACCGGCAAACAGGTCCTACGAGCAGTACTTC.

This clone was seen only once. This chain connects TRBV29-1 to TRBJ2-5; TRBD2 aligns across 7 bases. J gave up 4 bases and V 3 bases, and 5 bases lay outside the gene matches. CDR1 is SQVTM and CDR2 is ANQGSEA in the germline V gene. This CDR3 contains 13 residues. CDR3 in amino acids: CSVDLGGGETQYF. The CDR3 DNA reads TGCAGCGTTGATTTGGGGGGGGGAGAGACCCAGTACTTC.

The chain is built from TRBV5-1 and TRBJ1-4, with D uncertain. Trimming cost V 5 bases and J 8 bases, with 16 bases left between them. Germline CDR1 is SGHRS and CDR2 is YFSETQ. This CDR3 has 14 amino acids. CDR3 region: CASRALFGGEKLFF. The CDR3 DNA reads TGCGCCAGCAGAGCGCTCTTTGGAGGGGAAAAACTGTTTTTT. The complete variable domain, with remaining parts taken from reference TRBV5-1 and TRBJ1-4, reads KAGVTQTPRYLIKTRGQQVTLSCSPISGHRSVSWYQQTPGQGLQFLFEYFSETQRNKGNFPGRFSGRQFSNSRSEMNVSTLELGDSALYLCASRALFGGEKLFFGSGTQLSVL.

J is TRBJ1-4 and V is TRBV7-9; D is uncertain. Trimming cost V 3 bases and J 3 bases, with 11 bases left between them. Per germline, CDR1 SEHNR and CDR2 FQNEAQ (reference sequence). The CDR3 consists of 15 residues. The CDR3 sequence: CASSLEGGSNEKLFF. The CDR3 region has the DNA TGTGCCAGCAGCTTGGAGGGAGGATCTAATGAAAAACTGTTTTTT.

This sequence joins TRBV9 and TRBJ1-1; a weak D match, TRBD1 (5 bases). V was pared by 7 bases and J by 0 bases, with 10 bases between. Germline-derived CDR1 and CDR2 are SGDLS and YYNGEE. The CDR3 runs to 13 residues. CDR3: CASSQGMNTEAFF. The CDR3 coding sequence is TGTGCCAGCTCCCAGGGTATGAACACTGAAGCTTTCTTT.

In nucleotides, the CDR3 is TGTGCCAGCGGCCGGGACAGGGTTAACTATGGCTACACCTTC. Translating gives CASGRDRVNYGYTF. V is TRBV2 and J is TRBJ1-2, with 9 bases identical to TRBD1. Germline-derived CDR1 and CDR2 are SNHLY and FYNNEI. This CDR3 contains 14 residues. The V segment lost 8 bases and the J segment 1 base; nucleotides outside the gene matches: 5.